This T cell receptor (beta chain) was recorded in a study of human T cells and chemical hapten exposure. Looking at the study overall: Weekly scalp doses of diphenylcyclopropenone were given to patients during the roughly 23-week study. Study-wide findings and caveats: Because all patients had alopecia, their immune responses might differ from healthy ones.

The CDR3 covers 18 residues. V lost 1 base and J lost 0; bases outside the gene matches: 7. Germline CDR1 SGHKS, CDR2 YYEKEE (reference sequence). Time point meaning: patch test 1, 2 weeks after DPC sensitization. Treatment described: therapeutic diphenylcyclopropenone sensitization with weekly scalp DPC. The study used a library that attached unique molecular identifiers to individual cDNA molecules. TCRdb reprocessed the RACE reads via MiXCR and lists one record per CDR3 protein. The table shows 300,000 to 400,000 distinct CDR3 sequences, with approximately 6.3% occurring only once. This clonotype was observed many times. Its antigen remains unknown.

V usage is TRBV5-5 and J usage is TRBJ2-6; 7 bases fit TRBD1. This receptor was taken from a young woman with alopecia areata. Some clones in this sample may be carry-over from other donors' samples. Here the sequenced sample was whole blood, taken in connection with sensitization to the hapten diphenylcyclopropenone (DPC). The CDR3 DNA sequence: TGTGCCAGCAGCTTGTGGGGACAGCTAAGCTCTGGGGCCAACGTCCTGACTTTC. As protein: CASSLWGQLSSGANVLTF.